The clone carrying this T cell receptor gamma chain was picked up a small number of times. This likely stems from a read error, as it lies one base from a far larger clone. This CDR3 is also generated by other DNA sequences in the sample. This entry comes from a study of γδ T cells in repeated Plasmodium falciparum infection. TCRdb re-called clones from the multiplex PCR reads via CATT. The repertoire has around 14,000 gamma-chain clones, roughly 1.7% of them found once; the top ten carry around 28%. The sequenced material came from gamma-delta T cells from blood. The source is a pool of human donors (malaria-infected and uninfected, not separated).

This chain's CDR3 is CALWDADYYKKLF. The CDR3 DNA reads as TGTGCCTTGTGGGACGCGGATTACTATAAGAAACTCTTT. This sequence joins TRGV9 and TRGJ1 or TRGJ2. The CDR3 extends over 13 amino acids. Germline CDR1 reads GITISATS; CDR2 reads ISYDGTV (reference sequence).